The 24 T cell receptor beta chains below come from one sample, sequenced in a study of blood T cell repertoires in COVID-19. The repertoire was sequenced with immunoSEQ multiplex PCR; TCRdb's copy has only in-frame clones and lacks some. The sample holds fewer than 300,000 clones; around 84% are singletons and the top ten take about 5%. Sequenced sample: PBMCs or T cells enriched from blood (not recorded which). The receptors come from a middle-aged man who had been exposed to COVID-19.

V and J are TRBV4-1 and TRBJ2-7, with D possibly TRBD2 on 6 matching bases. The CDR3 length is 16 residues. The V gene's germline CDR1 is MGHRA and CDR2 YSYEKL. Trimming removed 7 bases at V and 5 bases at J, with 24 bases between. DNA of the CDR3: TGCGCCAGCACCCTCAGCAGTGCTAGCGAGTCAAACGAGCAGTACTTC. Its protein product is CASTLSSASESNEQYF.

The V call is TRBV9, the J call TRBJ2-7, with 9 bases that match TRBD2. Per the germline V gene, CDR1 is SGDLS and CDR2 is YYNGEE. The ends lost 0 bases at V and 2 bases at J; junction bases unmatched: 3. CDR3 length: 15 residues. Here the CDR3 reads CASSVGASGTYEQYF. CDR3 nucleotides: TGTGCCAGCAGCGTAGGGGCTAGCGGGACCTACGAGCAGTACTTC.

About this clone itself: Other DNA sequences in the sample encode the same CDR3. This sequence joins TRBV18 and TRBJ1-1; TRBD1 is a possible D gene (5 bases). The V and J ends lost 3 bases and 3 bases respectively, with 8 bases between them. Germline V gene sequence: CDR1 KGHSH, CDR2 LQKENI. The CDR3 covers 13 residues. CDR3 sequence (DNA): TGTGCCAGCTCACCGTCGGGGGACACTGAAGCTTTCTTT. Its protein is CASSPSGDTEAFF.

The genes are TRBV9 and TRBJ1-6, with D perhaps matching TRBD1 (6 bases). Trimming shortened V by 4 bases and J by 8 bases, and 13 bases separated the two germline ends. The germline V gene encodes CDR1 SGDLS and CDR2 YYNGEE. There are 14 residues in the CDR3. The chain's CDR3 is CASSTEGGHSPLHF. The CDR3 bases are TGTGCCAGCAGCACCGAGGGGGGGCATTCACCCCTCCACTTT. The full variable domain, in which reference TRBV9 and TRBJ1-6 provide the parts outside the CDR3, is DSGVTQTPKHLITATGQRVTLRCSPRSGDLSVYWYQQSLDQGLQFLIQYYNGEERAKGNILERFSAQQFPDLHSELNLSSLELGDSALYFCASSTEGGHSPLHFGNGTRLTVT.

A single count supports this clone. The V call is TRBV15, the J call TRBJ2-2; 8 nucleotides match TRBD2. The trim removed 0 bases at V and 13 bases at J, leaving 4 bases unmatched. Germline assignment: CDR1 LNHNV and CDR2 YYDKDF (reference sequence). The length of the CDR3 is 13 residues. Here the CDR3 DNA reads TGTGCCACCAGCAGAGACGTAGCGGGAACGCTGTTTTTT. It yields the protein CATSRDVAGTLFF.

This sequence joins TRBV18 and TRBJ1-4, with 7 bases fitting TRBD1. CDR3 size: 13 residues. Germline values: CDR1 KGHSH, CDR2 LQKENI. Trimming removed 3 bases from V and 5 bases from J; junction bases left unmatched: 0. The CDR3 reads CASSPGQNEKLFF. The CDR3 DNA sequence: TGTGCCAGCTCACCGGGACAGAATGAAAAACTGTTTTTT.

The chain carries TRBV2 and TRBJ2-1; 16 positions agree with TRBD2. Germline V gives CDR1 SNHLY, CDR2 FYNNEI. CDR3 length equals 18 residues. Unmatched junction bases numbered 12, after V lost 4 bases and J lost 9 bases. The CDR3 here is CASSVRRRGLAGGGEQFF. CDR3 coding DNA: TGTGCCAGCAGTGTAAGACGAAGGGGACTAGCGGGAGGGGGTGAGCAGTTCTTC. Looking up the rest from reference TRBV2 and TRBJ2-1 gives the full variable domain: EPEVTQTPSHQVTQMGQEVILRCVPISNHLYFYWYRQILGQKVEFLVSFYNNEISEKSEIFDDQFSVERPDGSNFTLKIRSTKLEDSAMYFCASSVRRRGLAGGGEQFFGPGTRLTVL.

V gene TRBV7-9 combines with J gene TRBJ1-5; 7 bases align to TRBD1. The CDR3 sequence is 15 residues long. V lost 6 bases to trimming and J lost 4 bases; unmatched junction nucleotides: 9. Per germline, CDR1 SEHNR and CDR2 FQNEAQ (reference sequence). In DNA form, the CDR3 reads TGTGCCAGCAGTCGAGGACAGGACTTAAATCAGCCCCAGCATTTT. Translating gives CASSRGQDLNQPQHF.

Written as DNA, the CDR3 is TGCGCCAGCAGCACCGGGACACCGCGAAGGGGGCAGTACTTC. Translating gives CASSTGTPRRGQYF. The rearrangement uses TRBV10-2 and TRBJ2-7; possibly TRBD1 for D (6 bases). Trimming left V 6 bases short and J 9 bases short, with 21 bases between. Looked up from germline, CDR1 is WSHSY and CDR2 is SAAADI. The CDR3 is made up of 14 amino acids.

Turning to this clone: Other nucleotide sequences from this sample produce the same CDR3. The V gene is TRBV3-1 (or the pseudogene TRBV3-2), the J gene TRBJ1-1, with a tentative D call TRBD1 (6 bases). This CDR3 comprises 13 residues. The V end lost 2 bases, the J end lost 4 bases, and 8 bases lay between the germline ends. Germline assignment: CDR1 LGHDT and CDR2 YNNKEL (reference sequence). As DNA, the CDR3 is TGTGCCAGCAGCCAATTAGGGGGCACTGAAGCTTTCTTT. The encoded protein is CASSQLGGTEAFF.

This clone has only a few counts. V usage is TRBV3-1 (or the pseudogene TRBV3-2) and J usage is TRBJ2-7; 10 positions match TRBD2. Germline-derived CDR1 and CDR2 are LGHDT and YNNKEL (reference sequence). Trimming took 4 bases from V and 7 from J; bases not matched to a gene: 7. This CDR3 is 14 amino acids long. CDR3: CASSLSGREGEQYF. In DNA form, the CDR3 reads TGTGCCAGCAGCCTAAGCGGGAGGGAAGGGGAGCAGTACTTC.

This clone appeared a few times. This chain uses TRBV19 with TRBJ2-5; D is undetermined. Germline V gene sequence: CDR1 LNHDA, CDR2 SQIVND (reference sequence). V shed 5 bases and J shed 2 bases, with 9 bases lying between them. The length of the CDR3 is 13 residues. CDR3 sequence reads: CASSGGRQETQYF. The CDR3 region has the DNA TGTGCCAGTAGTGGTGGGCGACAAGAGACCCAGTACTTC.

The rearrangement uses TRBV27 and TRBJ1-1, with 7 bases identical to TRBD1. The germline gives CDR1 MNHEY, CDR2 SMNVEV (reference sequence). V dropped 2 bases and J dropped 7; count of bases not matched to a gene: 10. The CDR3 extends over 15 amino acids. The CDR3 region has the DNA TGTGCCAGCAGTTTAGTCTGGGACAGCTACCTTGAAGCTTTCTTT. It codes for CASSLVWDSYLEAFF.

This clone came up a few times. This chain joins TRBV14 and TRBJ1-1, with a possible D match to TRBD1 (6 bases). The V gene lost 6 bases and the J gene lost 1 base, with 9 bases spanning the gap. The CDR3 is 13 amino acids. Germline loops: CDR1 SGHDN, CDR2 FVKESK. DNA of the CDR3: TGTGCCAGCAGTCGACAGGAGAACACTGAAGCTTTCTTT. This codes for CASSRQENTEAFF.

The V and J genes are TRBV29-1 and TRBJ1-1, with TRBD1 matching over 8 bases. V lost 8 bases, J lost 3 bases, and 5 bases stayed unmatched. CDR1 and CDR2 (germline): SQVTM, ANQGSEA. The CDR3 sequence is 12 residues long. The CDR3 DNA reads TGCAGCATCCGACAGGGGTACACTGAAGCTTTCTTT. Protein product: CSIRQGYTEAFF.

The rearrangement joins TRBV6-5 to TRBJ2-7; 12 bases are shared with TRBD2. CDR3 length: 15 amino acids. Germline CDR1 reads MNHEY; CDR2 reads SVGAGI. The trim removed 6 bases at V and 7 bases at J, leaving 10 bases unmatched. The CDR3 reads CASSNRLAGVLEQYF. CDR3 in DNA: TGTGCCAGCAGCAATAGACTAGCGGGAGTTTTAGAGCAGTACTTC.

The chain uses TRBV6-5 and TRBJ1-5, with D perhaps TRBD1 (6 bases). Germline-derived CDR1 and CDR2 are MNHEY and SVGAGI. There are 14 residues in the CDR3. V was cut by 3 bases and J by 1 base, with 7 bases left in between. The CDR3 region is CASSYRGSNQPQHF. CDR3 DNA: TGTGCCAGCAGTTATAGGGGGAGCAATCAGCCCCAGCATTTT.

This rearrangement joins TRBV7-9 to TRBJ2-7; D is ambiguous. The V gene lost 5 bases and the J gene lost 1 base, with 18 bases spanning the gap. The CDR3 contains 16 residues. Germline CDR1 reads SEHNR; CDR2 reads FQNEAQ (reference sequence). The CDR3 DNA follows: TGTGCCAGCAGCCAGAAGACTGGAACCTTTTCCTACGAGCAGTACTTC. It translates to CASSQKTGTFSYEQYF.

This clone came up a few times. The chain links TRBV6-5 to TRBJ2-7; D is unresolved. Trimming took off 5 bases at V and 4 bases at J, with 12 bases between the two ends. Germline V lookup: CDR1 MNHEY, CDR2 SVGAGI. CDR3 length equals 13 residues. CDR3 DNA sequence: TGTGCCAGCAGTCAGCCACCTAGTTACGAGCAGTACTTC. Translation gives CASSQPPSYEQYF.

The chain is built from TRBV3-1 (or the pseudogene TRBV3-2) and TRBJ2-5, with 7 bases identical to TRBD2. Per the germline V gene, CDR1 is LGHDT and CDR2 is YNNKEL (reference sequence). J lost 2 bases, V lost 4 bases, and 4 bases had no gene match. This CDR3 is 14 amino acids long. The CDR3 DNA sequence: TGTGCCAGCAGCCGAGCTAGCGGTCAAGAGACCCAGTACTTC. It encodes CASSRASGQETQYF.

This clone was recorded a few times. J is TRBJ2-7 and V is TRBV19; 7 bases match TRBD2. In germline, CDR1 is LNHDA, CDR2 SQIVND (reference sequence). The CDR3 runs to 11 residues. Trimming cost V 10 bases and J 6 bases; bases outside gene matches: 6. The CDR3 DNA sequence: TGTGCCACCGGACTAGTTACCGAGCAGTACTTC. It codes for CATGLVTEQYF.

The chain links TRBV10-3 to TRBJ2-2, with unresolved D. V was trimmed by 3 bases and J by 6 bases, leaving 14 bases between them. Germline CDR1 and CDR2: ENHRY and SYGVKD. The CDR3 totals 15 residues. CDR3 region: CAISDRVKDSGELFF. DNA for the CDR3: TGTGCCATCAGTGACCGGGTTAAAGATTCCGGGGAGCTGTTTTTT.

This clone was observed a single time. J is TRBJ1-1 and V is TRBV19; 8 nucleotides match TRBD1. V lost 2 bases to trimming and J lost 4 bases; unmatched junction nucleotides: 6. CDR3 length: 15 amino acids. Germline loops: CDR1 LNHDA, CDR2 SQIVND (reference sequence). This CDR3 reads CASSILDRVGTEAFF. CDR3 coding DNA: TGTGCCAGTAGTATACTGGACAGGGTGGGCACTGAAGCTTTCTTT.

The chain recombines TRBV11-2 with TRBJ2-1; 14 bases are a match to TRBD2. This CDR3 is built from 17 residues. V lost 3 bases and J lost 6; bases outside the gene matches: 7. In germline, CDR1 is SGHAT, CDR2 FQNNGV. DNA of the CDR3: TGTGCCAGCAGCTTGGGGACTAGCGGGAGAGGTCTCAATGAGCAGTTCTTC. Translating it yields CASSLGTSGRGLNEQFF.